This paragraph covers one TCR beta chain sequence. The data stem from a study of blood T cell repertoires in COVID-19. Whole-study context: The cDNA or gDNA used as material had been derived from T cells, B-cell-depleted T cells, or PBMCs.

J gave up 6 bases and V 1 base, and 6 bases lay outside the gene matches. The CDR3 has 15 amino acids. Germline V gene lookup returns CDR1 SGDLS and CDR2 YYNGEE. Method: immunoSEQ multiplex PCR; TCRdb's copy keeps in-frame clones and lacks some. Of over 250,000 clones in the sample, around 90% were seen once. The chain carries TRBV9 and TRBJ1-4; 7 bases match TRBD1. Material: peripheral blood. The TCR originated in a young adult with COVID-19, enrolled during active disease. The CDR3, as DNA: TGTGCCAGCAGCGTACGAGGGGGCCGGGATGAAAAACTGTTTTTT. Protein: CASSVRGGRDEKLFF.